Described below is a single T cell receptor beta chain sequence and its context. No antigen is known for it. The data were obtained in a study of cytomegalovirus exposure and HLA in healthy donors. Whole-study context: Earlier sequencing of 150 million to 200 million T cells yielded 120 million or so unique TCR beta sequences.

Primers: 60 Vbeta forward and 13 Jbeta reverse. Libraries were prepared by immunoSEQ multiplex PCR; TCRdb keeps only in-frame clonotypes and omits some of them. The sample contains about 110,000 clones, 76% of which appear only once. The study's findings and limits: There were reportedly fewer N-insertions in an Asian-associated ancestry cluster than the approximately 700-donor mean, in a later analysis. It was likely that a cluster of highly shared sequence variants was a sequencing artifact.

The CDR3 totals 14 residues. The V end was cut by 7 bases, the J end by 11 bases, with 23 bases between. Germline loops: CDR1 SNHLY, CDR2 FYNNEI. This chain links TRBV2 with TRBJ1-1, with a possible D match to TRBD1 (5 bases). The source of this sequence is a man younger than 35 in good health and CMV-seronegative. Sequencing was carried out using PBMCs. For the CDR3, the DNA is TGTGCCAGCACCAATGGGGCCTACTCAGCCGCGGCTTTCTTT. It is translated as CASTNGAYSAAAFF. The full variable domain, completed using reference TRBV2 and TRBJ1-1, is EPEVTQTPSHQVTQMGQEVILRCVPISNHLYFYWYRQILGQKVEFLVSFYNNEISEKSEIFDDQFSVERPDGSNFTLKIRSTKLEDSAMYFCASTNGAYSAAAFFGQGTRLTVV.